This T cell receptor (beta chain) was sequenced for a study of blood T cells in healthy people across ages. This clonotype was detected a few times. Its matching antigen is unknown. The use of a sample-barcoded 5' primer and a J-beta primer mix characterized a second PCR of about 6 to 11 cycles. TCRdb ran MiXCR on the 5' RACE reads and lists one entry per CDR3 protein. Among hundreds of thousands of distinct CDR3 sequences, less than 25% were seen once, and the ten largest hold 8.5% to 9.5%. The germline CDR1 and CDR2 sequences are MNHEY and SVGEGT. CDR3 length: 16 amino acids. Trimming cost V 2 bases and J 3 bases; bases outside gene matches: 4. Findings and caveats of the study: Higher diversity, along with more naive CD4+ cells, distinguished long-lived donors from aged donors. Diversity estimated from one million T cells was considered an underestimate.

PBMCs numbering at least 6 million were isolated per sample. These data were also filed under a second study, of T cells of mothers and their children. Per that paper: The authors found no persistent microchimeric T cell clones.

This TCR came from a boy between 10 and 17 years old in good health. The sequenced material came from blood. The chain links TRBV6-2 or TRBV6-3 to TRBJ2-2; 9 bases map to TRBD1. The CDR3 reads CASSYLGQGYTGELFF. CDR3 nucleotides: TGTGCCAGCAGTTACCTGGGACAGGGATACACCGGGGAGCTGTTTTTT.